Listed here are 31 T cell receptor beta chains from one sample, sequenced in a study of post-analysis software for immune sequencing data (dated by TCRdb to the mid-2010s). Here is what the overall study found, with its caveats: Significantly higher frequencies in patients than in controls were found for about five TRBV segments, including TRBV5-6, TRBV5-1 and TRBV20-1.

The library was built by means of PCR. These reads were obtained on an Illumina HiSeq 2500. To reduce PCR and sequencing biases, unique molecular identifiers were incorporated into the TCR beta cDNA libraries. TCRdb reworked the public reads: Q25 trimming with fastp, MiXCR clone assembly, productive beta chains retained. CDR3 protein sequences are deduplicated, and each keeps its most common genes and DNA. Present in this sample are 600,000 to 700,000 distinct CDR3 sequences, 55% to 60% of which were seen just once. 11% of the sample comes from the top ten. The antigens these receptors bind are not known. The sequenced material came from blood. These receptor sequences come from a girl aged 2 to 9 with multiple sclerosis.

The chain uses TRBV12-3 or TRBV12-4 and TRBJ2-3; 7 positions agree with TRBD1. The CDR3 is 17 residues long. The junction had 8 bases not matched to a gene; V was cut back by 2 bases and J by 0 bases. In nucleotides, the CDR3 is TGTGCCAGCAGTTTATATGGGACAGTCTTAAGCACAGATACGCAGTATTTT. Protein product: CASSLYGTVLSTDTQYF.

The chain's CDR3 is CASSFTGTSGGADTQYF. CDR3 coding DNA: TGTGCCAGCAGCTTCACCGGGACTAGCGGGGGGGCAGATACGCAGTATTTT. The V gene is TRBV7-2, the J gene TRBJ2-3, with 16 bases lining up with TRBD2. Per germline, CDR1 SGHTA and CDR2 FQGNSA. CDR3 length equals 17 residues. The V segment lost 3 bases and the J segment 4 bases; nucleotides outside the gene matches: 4.

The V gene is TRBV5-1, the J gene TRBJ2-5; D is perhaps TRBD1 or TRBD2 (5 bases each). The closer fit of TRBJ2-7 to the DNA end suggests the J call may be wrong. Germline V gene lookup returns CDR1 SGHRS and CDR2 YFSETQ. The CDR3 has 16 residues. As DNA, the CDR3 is TGCGCCAGCAGCTCCCAGGGTAGGGTCGGGATTTACGAGCAGTACTTC. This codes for CASSSQGRVGIYEQYF.

CDR3 sequence: CASISTGLGETQYF. In DNA, the CDR3 is TGTGCCAGCATTTCTACAGGATTAGGAGAGACCCAGTACTTC. This chain joins TRBV6-2 or TRBV6-3 and TRBJ2-5, with a weak D call TRBD1 (5 bases). Between the trimmed V and J ends, which lost 7 bases and 4 bases, there was a span of 16 bases. CDR3 length: 14 residues. Germline CDR1 and CDR2: MNHEY and SVGEGT.

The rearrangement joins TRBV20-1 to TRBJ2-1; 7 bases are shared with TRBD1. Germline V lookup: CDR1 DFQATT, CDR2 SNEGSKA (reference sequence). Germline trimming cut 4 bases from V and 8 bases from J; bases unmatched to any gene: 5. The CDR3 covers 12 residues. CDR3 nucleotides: TGCAGTGCTACTACCCAGGGGGATGAGCAGTTCTTC. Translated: CSATTQGDEQFF.

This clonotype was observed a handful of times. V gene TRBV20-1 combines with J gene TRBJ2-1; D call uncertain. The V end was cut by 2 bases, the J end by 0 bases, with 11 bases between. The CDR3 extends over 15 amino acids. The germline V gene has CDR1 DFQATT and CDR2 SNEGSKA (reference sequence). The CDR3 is CSARPWSHSYNEQFF. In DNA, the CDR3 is TGCAGTGCTAGACCTTGGTCCCACTCCTACAATGAGCAGTTCTTC.

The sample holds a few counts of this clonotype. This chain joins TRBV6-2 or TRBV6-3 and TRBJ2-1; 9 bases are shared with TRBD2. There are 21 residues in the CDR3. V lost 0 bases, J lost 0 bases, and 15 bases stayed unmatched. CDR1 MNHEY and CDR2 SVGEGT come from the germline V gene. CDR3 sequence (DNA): TGTGCCAGCAGTTACTCGTCGTCAACTAGCGGGTCCCAAAGCTCCTACAATGAGCAGTTCTTC. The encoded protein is CASSYSSSTSGSQSSYNEQFF.

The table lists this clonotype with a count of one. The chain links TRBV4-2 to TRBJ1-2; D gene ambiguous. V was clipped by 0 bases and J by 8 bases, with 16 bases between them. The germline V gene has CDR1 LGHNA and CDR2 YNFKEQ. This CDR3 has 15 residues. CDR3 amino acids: CASSQDRGQAQGYTF. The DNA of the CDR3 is TGTGCCAGCAGCCAAGATCGAGGTCAGGCTCAGGGCTACACCTTC.

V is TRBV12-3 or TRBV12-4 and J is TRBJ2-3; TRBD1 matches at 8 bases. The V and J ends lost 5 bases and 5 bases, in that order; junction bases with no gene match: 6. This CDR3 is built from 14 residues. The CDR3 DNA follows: TGTGCCAGCAGTCAGGGGGCGAGGGGAGATACGCAGTATTTT. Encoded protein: CASSQGARGDTQYF.

CDR3 coding DNA: TGTGCCAGCAAAAGCGGGGGGGCAGATACGCAGTATTTT. Residues: CASKSGGADTQYF. The chain joins TRBV6-6 to TRBJ2-3, with 10 bases aligning to TRBD2. Trimming took 7 bases from V and 4 from J; bases not matched to a gene: 2. CDR1 and CDR2 from the germline V gene are MNHNY and SVGAGI (reference sequence). CDR3 length: 13 amino acids.

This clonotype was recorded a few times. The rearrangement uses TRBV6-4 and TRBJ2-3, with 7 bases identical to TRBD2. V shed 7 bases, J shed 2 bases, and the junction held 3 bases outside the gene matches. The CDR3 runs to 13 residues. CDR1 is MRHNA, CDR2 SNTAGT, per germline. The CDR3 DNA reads TGTGCCAGCAAGGCGGGGGACACAGATACGCAGTATTTT. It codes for CASKAGDTDTQYF.

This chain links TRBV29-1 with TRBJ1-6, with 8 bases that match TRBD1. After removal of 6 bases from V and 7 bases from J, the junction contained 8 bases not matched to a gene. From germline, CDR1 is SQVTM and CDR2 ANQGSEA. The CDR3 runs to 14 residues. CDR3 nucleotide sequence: TGCAGCGTGGGGACAGGCGAAGGGAATTCACCCCTCCACTTT. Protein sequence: CSVGTGEGNSPLHF.

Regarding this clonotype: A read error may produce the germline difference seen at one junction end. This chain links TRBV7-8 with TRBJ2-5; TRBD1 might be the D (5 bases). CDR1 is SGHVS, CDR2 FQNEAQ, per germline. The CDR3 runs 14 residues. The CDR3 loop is CASSSARVQETRYF. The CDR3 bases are TGTGCCAGCAGCTCTGCCAGGGTCCAAGAGACCCGGTACTTC.

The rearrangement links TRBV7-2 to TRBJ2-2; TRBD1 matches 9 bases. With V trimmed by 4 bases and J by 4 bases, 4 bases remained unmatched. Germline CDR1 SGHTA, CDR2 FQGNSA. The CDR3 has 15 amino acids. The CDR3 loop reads CASSSPDRGTGELFF. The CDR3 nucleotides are TGTGCCAGCAGCTCTCCGGACAGGGGCACCGGGGAGCTGTTTTTT.

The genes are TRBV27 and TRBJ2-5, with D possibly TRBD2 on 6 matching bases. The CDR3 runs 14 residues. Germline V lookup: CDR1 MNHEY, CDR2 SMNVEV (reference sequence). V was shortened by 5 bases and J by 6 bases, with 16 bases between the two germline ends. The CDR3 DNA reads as TGTGCCAGCAGTCCCGAGTGGAGGGGTCAGACCCAGTACTTC. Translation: CASSPEWRGQTQYF.

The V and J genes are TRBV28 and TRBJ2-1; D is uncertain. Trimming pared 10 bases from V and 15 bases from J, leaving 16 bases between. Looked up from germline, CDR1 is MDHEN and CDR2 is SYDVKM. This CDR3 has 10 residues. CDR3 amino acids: CATPGYGTFF. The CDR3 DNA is TGTGCCACCCCGGGTTACGGCACGTTCTTC. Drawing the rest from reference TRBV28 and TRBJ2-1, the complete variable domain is DVKVTQSSRYLVKRTGEKVFLECVQDMDHENMFWYRQDPGLGLRLIYFSYDVKMKEKGDIPEGYSVSREKKERFSLILESASTNQTSMYLCATPGYGTFFGPGTRLTVL.

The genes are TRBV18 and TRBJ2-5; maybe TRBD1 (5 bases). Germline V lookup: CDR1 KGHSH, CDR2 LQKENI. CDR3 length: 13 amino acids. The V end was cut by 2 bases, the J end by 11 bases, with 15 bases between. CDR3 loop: CASSPGDSNEQYF. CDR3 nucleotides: TGTGCCAGCTCACCAGGAGACAGCAATGAGCAGTACTTC.

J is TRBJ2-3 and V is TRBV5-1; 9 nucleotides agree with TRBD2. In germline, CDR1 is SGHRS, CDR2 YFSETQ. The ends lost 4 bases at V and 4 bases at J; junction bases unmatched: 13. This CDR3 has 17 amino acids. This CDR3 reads CASSPIGGGRESDTQYF. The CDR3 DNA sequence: TGCGCCAGCAGCCCCATTGGAGGCGGGAGGGAATCAGATACGCAGTATTTT. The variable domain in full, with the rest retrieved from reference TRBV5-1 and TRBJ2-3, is KAGVTQTPRYLIKTRGQQVTLSCSPISGHRSVSWYQQTPGQGLQFLFEYFSETQRNKGNFPGRFSGRQFSNSRSEMNVSTLELGDSALYLCASSPIGGGRESDTQYFGPGTRLTVL.

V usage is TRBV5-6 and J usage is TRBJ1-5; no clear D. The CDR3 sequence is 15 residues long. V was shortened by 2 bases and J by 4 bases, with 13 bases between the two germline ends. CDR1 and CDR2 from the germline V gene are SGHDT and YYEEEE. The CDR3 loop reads CASSLQGQFNQPQHF. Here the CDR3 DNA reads TGTGCCAGCAGCTTACAAGGGCAGTTTAATCAGCCCCAGCATTTT.

CDR3 in amino acids: CASSYDTSSYNEQFF. CDR3 nucleotides: TGTGCCAGCAGTTACGACACGAGCTCCTACAATGAGCAGTTCTTC. The chain employs TRBV6-2 or TRBV6-3 and TRBJ2-1; D gene ambiguous. This CDR3 contains 15 residues. V lost 2 bases to trimming and J lost 0 bases, with 8 bases between them. The germline CDR1 and CDR2 sequences are MNHEY and SVGEGT.

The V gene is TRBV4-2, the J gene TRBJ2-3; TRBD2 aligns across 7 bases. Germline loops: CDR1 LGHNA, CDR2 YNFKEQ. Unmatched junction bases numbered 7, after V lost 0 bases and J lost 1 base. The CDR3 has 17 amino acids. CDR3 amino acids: CASSQDSRGVGTDTQYF. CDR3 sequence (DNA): TGTGCCAGCAGCCAAGATTCTCGGGGGGTGGGCACAGATACGCAGTATTTT.

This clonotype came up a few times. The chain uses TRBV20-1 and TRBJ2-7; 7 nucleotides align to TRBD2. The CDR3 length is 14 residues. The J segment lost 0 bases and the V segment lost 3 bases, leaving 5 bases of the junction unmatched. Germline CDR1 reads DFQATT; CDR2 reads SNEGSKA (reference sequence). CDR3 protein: CSASFPSGSYEQYF. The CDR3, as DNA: TGCAGTGCTAGTTTCCCTAGCGGCTCCTACGAGCAGTACTTC.

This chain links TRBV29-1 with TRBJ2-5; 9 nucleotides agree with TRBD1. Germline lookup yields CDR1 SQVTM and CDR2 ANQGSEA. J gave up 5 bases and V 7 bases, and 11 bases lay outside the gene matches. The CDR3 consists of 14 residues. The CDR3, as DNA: TGCAGCGGCAGGGGACAGGGTGTGGAGGAGACCCAGTACTTC. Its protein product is CSGRGQGVEETQYF.

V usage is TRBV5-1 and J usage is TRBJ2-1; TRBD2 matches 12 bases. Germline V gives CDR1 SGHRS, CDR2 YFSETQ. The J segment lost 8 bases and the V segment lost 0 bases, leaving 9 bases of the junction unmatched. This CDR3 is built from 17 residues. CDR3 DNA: TGCGCCAGCAGCTTGGCGATTAGACTAGCGGGAGTCCATGAGCAGTTCTTC. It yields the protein CASSLAIRLAGVHEQFF.

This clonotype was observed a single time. The DNA for the CDR3 is TGTGCCAGCAGTCCCGCCATCCACGAGCAGTACTTC. Amino acids: CASSPAIHEQYF. The J gene is TRBJ2-7, the V gene TRBV6-8; no firm D call. Looked up from germline, CDR1 is MNHGY and CDR2 is SAAAGT. CDR3 size: 12 residues. Trimming took off 5 bases at V and 5 bases at J, with 10 bases between the two ends.

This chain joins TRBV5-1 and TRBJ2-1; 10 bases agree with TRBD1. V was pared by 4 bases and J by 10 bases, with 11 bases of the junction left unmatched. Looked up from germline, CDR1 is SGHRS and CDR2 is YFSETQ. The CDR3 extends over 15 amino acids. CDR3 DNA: TGCGCCAGCAGCAACAGCGGACAGGGGGGCTACGAGCAGTTCTTC. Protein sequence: CASSNSGQGGYEQFF.

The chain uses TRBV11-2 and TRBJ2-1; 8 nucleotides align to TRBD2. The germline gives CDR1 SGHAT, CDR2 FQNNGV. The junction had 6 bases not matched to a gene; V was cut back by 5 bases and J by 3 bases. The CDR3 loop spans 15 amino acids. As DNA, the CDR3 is TGTGCCAGCAGCCCCCCGGGACTAGACTACAATGAGCAGTTCTTC. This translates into CASSPPGLDYNEQFF.

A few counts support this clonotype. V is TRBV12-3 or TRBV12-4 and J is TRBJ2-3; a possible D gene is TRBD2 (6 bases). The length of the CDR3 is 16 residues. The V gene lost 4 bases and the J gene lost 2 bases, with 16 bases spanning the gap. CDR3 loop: CASSYPGRDFTDTQYF. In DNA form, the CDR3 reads TGTGCCAGCAGTTACCCAGGACGGGACTTCACAGATACGCAGTATTTT.

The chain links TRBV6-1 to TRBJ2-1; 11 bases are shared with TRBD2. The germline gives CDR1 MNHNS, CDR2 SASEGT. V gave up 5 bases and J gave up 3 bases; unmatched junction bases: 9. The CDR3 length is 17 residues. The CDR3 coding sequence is TGTGCCAGCAGTCCAAATAGCGGGGGGGTGATCTACAATGAGCAGTTCTTC. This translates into CASSPNSGGVIYNEQFF.

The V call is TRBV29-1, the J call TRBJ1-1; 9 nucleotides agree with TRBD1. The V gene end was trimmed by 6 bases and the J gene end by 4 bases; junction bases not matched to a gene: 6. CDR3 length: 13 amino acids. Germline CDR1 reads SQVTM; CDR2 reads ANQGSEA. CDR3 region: CSVTGQGGTEAFF. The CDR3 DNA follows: TGCAGCGTAACGGGACAGGGAGGCACTGAAGCTTTCTTT.

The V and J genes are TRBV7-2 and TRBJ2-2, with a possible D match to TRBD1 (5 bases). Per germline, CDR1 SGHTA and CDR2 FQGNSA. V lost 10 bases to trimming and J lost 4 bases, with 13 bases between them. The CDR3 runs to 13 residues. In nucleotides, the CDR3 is TGTGCCACCAAAATGGGGCCCACCGGGGAGCTGTTTTTT. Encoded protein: CATKMGPTGELFF.